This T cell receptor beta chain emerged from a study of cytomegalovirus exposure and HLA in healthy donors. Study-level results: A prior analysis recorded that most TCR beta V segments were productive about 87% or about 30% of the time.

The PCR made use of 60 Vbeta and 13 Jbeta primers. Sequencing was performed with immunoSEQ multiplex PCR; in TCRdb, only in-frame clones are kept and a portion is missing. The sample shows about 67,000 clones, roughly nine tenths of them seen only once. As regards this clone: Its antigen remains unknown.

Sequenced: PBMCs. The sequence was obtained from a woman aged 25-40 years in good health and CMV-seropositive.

In nucleotides, the CDR3 is TGTGCCAGCAGGGGACAGGGCGTCGGCGAGCAGTACTTC. This encodes CASRGQGVGEQYF. The chain couples TRBV28 to TRBJ2-7; the match to TRBD1 covers 9 bases. The V gene's germline CDR1 is MDHEN and CDR2 SYDVKM. The CDR3 extends over 13 amino acids. Trimming cost V 6 bases and J 6 bases; bases outside gene matches: 6.